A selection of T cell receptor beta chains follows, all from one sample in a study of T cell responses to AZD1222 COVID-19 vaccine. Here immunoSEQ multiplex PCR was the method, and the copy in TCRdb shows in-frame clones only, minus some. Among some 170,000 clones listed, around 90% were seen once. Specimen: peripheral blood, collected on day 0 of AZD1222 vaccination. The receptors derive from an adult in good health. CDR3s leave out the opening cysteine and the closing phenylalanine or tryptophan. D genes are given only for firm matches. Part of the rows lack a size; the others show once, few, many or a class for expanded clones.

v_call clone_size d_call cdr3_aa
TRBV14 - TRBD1 ASSPTGGIGDTGELF
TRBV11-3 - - ASSLHGGYEQY
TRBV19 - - ASSIGGAWNQPQH
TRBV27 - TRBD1 ASSLLQGGYEQY
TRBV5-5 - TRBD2 ASSLKYRGGLGETQY
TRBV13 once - ASSPGDYEQY
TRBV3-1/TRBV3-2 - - ASSQEIVSNTEAF
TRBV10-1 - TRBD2 ASSKLGTSGSTDTQY
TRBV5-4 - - ASSLKAVNTEAF
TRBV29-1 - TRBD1 SVEDRQGRDYGYT
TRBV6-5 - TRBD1 ASSYRQGDEKLF
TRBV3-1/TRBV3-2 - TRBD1 ASRTTGSDTQY
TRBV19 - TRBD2 ASSIGLGLANYNEQF
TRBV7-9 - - ASTRQENSPLH
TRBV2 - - ASTGQSTRTDTQY
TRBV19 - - ASRTGADFSPLH
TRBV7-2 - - ASSLGVLRDPTGELF
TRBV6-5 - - ASSNTRGGNQPQH
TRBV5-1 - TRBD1 ASSIKTGGMNTEAF
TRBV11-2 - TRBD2 ASSLAGGQINEQF
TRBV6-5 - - ASRASGGQPQH
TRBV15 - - ATSIDIVRELF
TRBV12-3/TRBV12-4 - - ASSFGTSGYT
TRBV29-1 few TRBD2 SVASGAYEQY
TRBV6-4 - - ASSEGEAARGNTEAF
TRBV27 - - ASSLGPSGNTIY
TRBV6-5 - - ASTPGGVSYEQY
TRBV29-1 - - SVGGRLTYEQY
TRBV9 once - ASSVDGGSNEKLF
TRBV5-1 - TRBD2 ASSWGGASYNEQF
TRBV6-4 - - ASSQLWAQTFNEQF
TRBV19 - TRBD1 ASSGQGADEQY
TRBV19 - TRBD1 ASSPGTGGNTGELF
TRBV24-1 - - ATSDRGVGGYEQY
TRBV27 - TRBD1 ASSPGTGNPDTQY
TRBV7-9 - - ASSPETAIPYNEQF
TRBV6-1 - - ASSDGPTAPRTSSPLH
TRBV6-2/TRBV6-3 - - ASSYSTNFFAYEQY
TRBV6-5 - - ASSTDREQGRRAF
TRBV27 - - ASSLYQGGSYEQY
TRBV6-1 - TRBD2 ASSEALGRGNEQF
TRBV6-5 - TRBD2 ASSLPGGNEQF
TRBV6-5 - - ASSYSGRGTTEAF
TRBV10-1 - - ASSEARFGETQY
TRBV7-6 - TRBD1 ASSSDRAFGYT
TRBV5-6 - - ASSLTRGYSNQPQH
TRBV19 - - ASSIAARQPQH
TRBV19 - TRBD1 ASSTQTGIDGYT
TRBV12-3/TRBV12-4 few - ASSYGGVEAF
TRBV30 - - AWTRILDEQF